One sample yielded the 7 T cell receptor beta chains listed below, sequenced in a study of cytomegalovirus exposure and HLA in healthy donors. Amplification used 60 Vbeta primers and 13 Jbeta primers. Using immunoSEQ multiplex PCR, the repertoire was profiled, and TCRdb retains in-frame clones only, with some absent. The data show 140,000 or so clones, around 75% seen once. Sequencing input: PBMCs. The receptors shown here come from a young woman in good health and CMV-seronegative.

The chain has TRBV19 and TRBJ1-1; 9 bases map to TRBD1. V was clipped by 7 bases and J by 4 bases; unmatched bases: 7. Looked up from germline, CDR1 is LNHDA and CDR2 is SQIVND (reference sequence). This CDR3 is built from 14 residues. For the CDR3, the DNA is TGTGCCAGTACCTTGACAGGGGGGATCACTGAAGCTTTCTTT. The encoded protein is CASTLTGGITEAFF.

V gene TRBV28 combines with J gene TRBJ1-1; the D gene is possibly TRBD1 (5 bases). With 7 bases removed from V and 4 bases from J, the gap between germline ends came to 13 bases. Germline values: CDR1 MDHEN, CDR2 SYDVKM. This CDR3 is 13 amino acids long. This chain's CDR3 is CASIPGELTEAFF. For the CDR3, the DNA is TGTGCCAGCATTCCGGGGGAGCTCACTGAAGCTTTCTTT.

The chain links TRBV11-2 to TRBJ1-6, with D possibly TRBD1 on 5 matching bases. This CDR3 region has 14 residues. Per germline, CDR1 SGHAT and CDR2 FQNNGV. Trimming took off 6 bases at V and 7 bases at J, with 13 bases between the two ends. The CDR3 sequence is CASSFSGANSPLHF. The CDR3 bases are TGTGCCAGCAGTTTTTCTGGGGCCAATTCACCCCTCCACTTT. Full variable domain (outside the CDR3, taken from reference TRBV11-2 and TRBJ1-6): EAGVAQSPRYKIIEKRQSVAFWCNPISGHATLYWYQQILGQGPKLLIQFQNNGVVDDSQLPKDRFSAERLKGVDSTLKIQPAKLEDSAVYLCASSFSGANSPLHFGNGTRLTVT.

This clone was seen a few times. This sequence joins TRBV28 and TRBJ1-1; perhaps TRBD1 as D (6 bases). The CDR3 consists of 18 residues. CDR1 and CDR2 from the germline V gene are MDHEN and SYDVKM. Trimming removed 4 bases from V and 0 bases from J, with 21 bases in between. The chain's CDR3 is CASSSPSWLGAMNTEAFF. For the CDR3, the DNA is TGTGCCAGCAGTTCCCCCTCTTGGTTGGGGGCTATGAACACTGAAGCTTTCTTT. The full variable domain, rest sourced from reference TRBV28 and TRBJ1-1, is DVKVTQSSRYLVKRTGEKVFLECVQDMDHENMFWYRQDPGLGLRLIYFSYDVKMKEKGDIPEGYSVSREKKERFSLILESASTNQTSMYLCASSSPSWLGAMNTEAFFGQGTRLTVV.

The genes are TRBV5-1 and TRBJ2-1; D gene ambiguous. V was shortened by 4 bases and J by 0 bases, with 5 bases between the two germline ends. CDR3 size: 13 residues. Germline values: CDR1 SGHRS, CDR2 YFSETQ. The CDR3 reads CASSPRSYNEQFF. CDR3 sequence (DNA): TGCGCCAGCAGCCCCCGCTCCTACAATGAGCAGTTCTTC.

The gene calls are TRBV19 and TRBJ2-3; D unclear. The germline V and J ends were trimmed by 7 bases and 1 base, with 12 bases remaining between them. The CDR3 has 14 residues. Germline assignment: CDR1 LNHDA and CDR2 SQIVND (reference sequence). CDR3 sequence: CASNTAQGTDTQYF. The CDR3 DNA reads TGTGCCAGTAACACGGCCCAGGGCACAGATACGCAGTATTTT.

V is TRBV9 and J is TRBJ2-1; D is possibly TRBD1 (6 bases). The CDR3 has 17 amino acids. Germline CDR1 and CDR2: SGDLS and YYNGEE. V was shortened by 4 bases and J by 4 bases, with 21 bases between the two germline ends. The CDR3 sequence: CASSPRTGTPSYNEQFF. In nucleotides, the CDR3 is TGTGCCAGCAGCCCCCGGACCGGGACACCGAGTTACAATGAGCAGTTCTTC.